This T cell receptor (beta chain) stems from a study of blood T cell repertoires in COVID-19. Overall study context: Both acute and convalescent COVID-19 samples were obtained from the United States, Italy and Spain. Sample material is recorded as cDNA or gDNA derived from T cells, B-cell-depleted T cells, or PBMCs.

Per the study methods: Reference gene primers were amplified, and this amplification served to estimate nucleated cell counts. Clones were read by immunoSEQ multiplex PCR, and TCRdb kept only the in-frame ones, dropping some. V and J calls and clone size are given by that table; D and trimming were obtained from the DNA. The table lists 40,000 to 60,000 clones, approximately 85% of them singletons. Trimming removed 5 bases from V and 11 bases from J; junction bases left unmatched: 4. The CDR3 is made up of 11 amino acids. Germline V gives CDR1 MNHEY, CDR2 SVGEGT. The rearrangement joins TRBV6-2 or TRBV6-3 to TRBJ2-5; 8 positions match TRBD1. This sequence originates from a human donor in a cohort sampled during active COVID-19. The sequenced sample was peripheral blood. The CDR3 sequence: CASSHGQGQYF. The CDR3 DNA follows: TGTGCCAGCAGTCATGGACAGGGTCAGTACTTC.